This T cell receptor beta chain was identified during a study of post-analysis software for immune sequencing data. General study results and limits: Comparison of patients with controls showed five TRBV segments more frequent in patients, TRBV5-6, TRBV5-1 and TRBV20-1 among them.

Carried by the TCR beta cDNA libraries were unique molecular identifiers. TCRdb used MiXCR to reprocess the PCR reads, holding one entry per CDR3 protein. The top ten hold about 11% of the sample, which has hundreds of thousands of distinct CDR3 sequences, approximately 60% seen once. Turning to this clonotype: Its antigen is undetermined.

This CDR3 has 16 residues. The V gene end was trimmed by 0 bases and the J gene end by 4 bases; junction bases not matched to a gene: 4. In germline, CDR1 is LGHNA, CDR2 YNFKEQ. This TCR came from a girl aged 2-15 years with multiple sclerosis. The rearrangement links TRBV4-2 to TRBJ1-2; 11 bases are a match to TRBD1. Sequencing used blood. CDR3 coding DNA: TGTGCCAGCAGCCAAGATCGGACAGGGGGCGCCTATGGCTACACCTTC. Translated: CASSQDRTGGAYGYTF.